Below are 19 T cell receptor beta chains sequenced from a single sample in a study of graft-versus-host responses after intestinal transplantation. Profiling relied on immunoSEQ multiplex PCR, and the TCRdb table lists in-frame clones only, not all of them. The table shows about 41,000 clones, with 85% to 95% occurring only once. These receptors lack a known antigen. The starting material was unstimulated CD8+ T cells sorted from spleen or lymph node cells, obtained before transplant. These receptors came from a human donor who was the organ donor for an intestinal transplant.

V and J are TRBV10-3 and TRBJ2-7; possibly TRBD1 or TRBD2 for D (5 bases each). The V and J ends lost 4 bases and 4 bases respectively, with 20 bases between them. The germline V gene has CDR1 ENHRY and CDR2 SYGVKD. The CDR3 totals 16 residues. CDR3 DNA sequence: TGTGCCATCAGTGCTGACCGGGGCCCCGGGGAGTACGAGCAGTACTTC. Amino acid sequence: CAISADRGPGEYEQYF.

J is TRBJ1-3 and V is TRBV7-8; D uncertain. Germline CDR1 reads SGHVS; CDR2 reads FQNEAQ. CDR3 length equals 15 residues. Trimming shortened V by 3 bases and J by 3 bases, and 12 bases separated the two germline ends. The CDR3 region is CASSLTEFHGNTIYF. The CDR3, as DNA: TGTGCCAGCAGCTTGACGGAGTTTCATGGAAACACCATATATTTT.

The gene calls are TRBV27 and TRBJ2-5; D is possibly TRBD1 or TRBD2 (5 bases each). Trimming took off 5 bases at V and 5 bases at J, with 15 bases between the two ends. The germline CDR1 and CDR2 sequences are MNHEY and SMNVEV (reference sequence). This CDR3 has 14 amino acids. The CDR3 coding sequence is TGTGCCAGCAGTATTCGGGGCGTTGGCGAGACCCAGTACTTC. Protein: CASSIRGVGETQYF.

Notes on this clone: Other DNA sequences in the same sample also yield this CDR3. The rearrangement joins TRBV9 to TRBJ2-3; D remains ambiguous. This CDR3 comprises 13 residues. The germline CDR1 and CDR2 sequences are SGDLS and YYNGEE. Trimming removed 1 base at V and 6 bases at J, with 9 bases between. The CDR3 nucleotides read TGTGCCAGCAGCGTATTCGTTCTGGATACGCAGTATTTT. Translating gives CASSVFVLDTQYF.

The V and J genes are TRBV5-4 and TRBJ2-7, with TRBD1 identical over 11 bases. The CDR3 is 14 residues long. The ends lost 4 bases at V and 3 bases at J; junction bases unmatched: 3. Germline CDR1 SGHNT, CDR2 YYREEE (reference sequence). The CDR3 DNA follows: TGTGCCAGCAGCCCCGGGACAGGGGGCTACGAGCAGTACTTC. As protein: CASSPGTGGYEQYF. Together with reference TRBV5-4 and TRBJ2-7, the CDR3 gives the full variable domain: ETGVTQSPTHLIKTRGQQVTLRCSSQSGHNTVSWYQQALGQGPQFIFQYYREEENGRGNFPPRFSGLQFPNYSSELNVNALELDDSALYLCASSPGTGGYEQYFGPGTRLTVT.

The sample holds one count of this clone. The chain carries TRBV4-1 and TRBJ1-1; D possibly corresponds to TRBD1 (6 bases). The CDR3 consists of 14 residues. CDR1 is MGHRA, CDR2 YSYEKL, per germline. V was shortened by 0 bases and J by 11 bases, with 16 bases between the two germline ends. CDR3 in amino acids: CASSQDSIEGDAFF. CDR3 nucleotides: TGCGCCAGCAGCCAAGATTCGATTGAGGGGGATGCTTTCTTT.

This CDR3 reads CASSYSGVVATTFTDTQYF. Here the CDR3 DNA reads TGTGCCAGCAGTTACTCCGGGGTGGTGGCAACTACATTCACAGATACGCAGTATTTT. The chain combines TRBV6-7 with TRBJ2-3; the D gene is possibly TRBD2 (5 bases). TRBV6-7 is given ORF status, its function remaining uncertain. V was clipped by 0 bases and J by 2 bases, with 21 bases between them. This CDR3 is 19 amino acids long.

The chain carries TRBV4-1 and TRBJ1-5; no clear D. The CDR3 is 17 residues long. Germline assignment: CDR1 MGHRA and CDR2 YSYEKL. Trimming cost V 4 bases and J 5 bases, with 21 bases left between them. The CDR3 protein is CASSPQRVKIEDQPQHF. CDR3 nucleotide sequence: TGCGCCAGCAGCCCCCAGAGGGTAAAAATCGAGGATCAGCCCCAGCATTTT.

The genes are TRBV7-6 and TRBJ2-7; TRBD1 matches at 8 bases. In germline, CDR1 is SGHVS, CDR2 FNYEAQ. V trimming: 4 bases; J trimming: 4 bases; junction bases outside the gene matches: 18. There are 18 residues in the CDR3. The CDR3 bases are TGTGCCAGCAGCTCACCCCGTGGAGGACAGGGAGGATGGTACGAGCAGTACTTC. Translation gives CASSSPRGGQGGWYEQYF.

CDR3 residues: CASSLSGGSTDTQYF. For the CDR3, the DNA is TGTGCCAGCAGCCTCTCGGGGGGTAGCACAGATACGCAGTATTTT. The V gene is TRBV7-3, the J gene TRBJ2-3, with TRBD2 matching 7 bases. V dropped 5 bases and J dropped 0; count of bases not matched to a gene: 5. This CDR3 is 15 amino acids long. The germline V gene has CDR1 SGHTA and CDR2 FQGTGA.

This clone was detected once. The J gene is TRBJ2-3, the V gene TRBV5-4; D may be TRBD1 or TRBD2 (6 bases each). This CDR3 is built from 18 residues. CDR1 and CDR2 (germline): SGHNT, YYREEE (reference sequence). V was shortened by 0 bases and J by 0 bases, with 17 bases between the two germline ends. CDR3 bases: TGTGCCAGCAGCTTGGCCCCCGTGAGGGGGACTAGCACAGATACGCAGTATTTT. This sequence encodes CASSLAPVRGTSTDTQYF.

The V call is TRBV6-6, the J call TRBJ1-2; tentatively, D is TRBD1 (6 bases). V lost 7 bases, J lost 6 bases, and 12 bases lay in between. This CDR3 has 12 residues. Germline CDR1 reads MNHNY; CDR2 reads SVGAGI (reference sequence). CDR3 sequence reads: CASMEDRDGYTF. Written as DNA, the CDR3 is TGTGCCAGCATGGAGGACAGAGATGGCTACACCTTC.

The chain carries TRBV6-5 and TRBJ2-5, with 9 bases lining up with TRBD1. Trimming took 6 bases from V and 5 from J; bases not matched to a gene: 10. The CDR3 loop spans 15 amino acids. Germline V lookup: CDR1 MNHEY, CDR2 SVGAGI. CDR3 in DNA: TGTGCCAGCAGAATGGACAGGGGAGTTTGGGAGACCCAGTACTTC. This sequence encodes CASRMDRGVWETQYF.

Written as DNA, the CDR3 is TGTGCCACCAGCAGAGGCCTAGCACAGAGCTCCTACGAGCAGTACTTC. Its protein product is CATSRGLAQSSYEQYF. The rearrangement links TRBV15 to TRBJ2-7; possibly TRBD2 for D (5 bases). The V and J ends lost 1 base and 0 bases respectively, with 13 bases between them. This CDR3 has 16 residues. Germline V lookup: CDR1 LNHNV, CDR2 YYDKDF (reference sequence).

This chain connects TRBV6-1 to TRBJ2-5; 11 bases align to TRBD2. CDR1 and CDR2 from the germline V gene are MNHNS and SASEGT. Trimming at V came to 5 bases and at J to 5 bases, leaving 4 bases not matched to a gene. This CDR3 is 14 amino acids long. The CDR3 protein is CASSFSGGGETQYF. The CDR3 coding sequence is TGTGCCAGCAGTTTTAGCGGGGGGGGTGAGACCCAGTACTTC.

Here the CDR3 DNA reads TGTGCCAGCAGCTTAGTCCGGGACAGGGGATCAACTAATGAAAAACTGTTTTTT. This sequence encodes CASSLVRDRGSTNEKLFF. V usage is TRBV7-9 and J usage is TRBJ1-4; 10 nucleotides agree with TRBD1. The CDR3 is 18 residues long. The ends lost 1 base at V and 0 bases at J; junction bases unmatched: 5. Germline V CDR1 and CDR2: SEHNR, FQNEAQ (reference sequence). The full variable domain, its missing parts supplied by reference TRBV7-9 and TRBJ1-4, is DTGVSQNPRHKITKRGQNVTFRCDPISEHNRLYWYRQTLGQGPEFLTYFQNEAQLEKSRLLSDRFSAERPKGSFSTLEIQRTEQGDSAMYLCASSLVRDRGSTNEKLFFGSGTQLSVL.

This clone has a single count. The V gene is TRBV29-1, the J gene TRBJ2-1, with 10 positions matching TRBD2. Germline V lookup: CDR1 SQVTM, CDR2 ANQGSEA. J lost 2 bases, V lost 2 bases, and 0 bases had no gene match. The CDR3 consists of 14 residues. CDR3 DNA sequence: TGCAGCGTTGAAAGCGGGGGGGCCTACAATGAGCAGTTCTTC. It is translated as CSVESGGAYNEQFF.

The chain joins TRBV15 to TRBJ1-3, with D perhaps TRBD1 (5 bases). The V gene lost 0 bases and the J gene lost 6 bases, with 9 bases spanning the gap. This CDR3 comprises 14 residues. CDR1 LNHNV and CDR2 YYDKDF come from the germline V gene (reference sequence). CDR3 in DNA: TGTGCCACCAGCAGAGATATGGGGGAAAACACCATATATTTT. It translates to CATSRDMGENTIYF.

This clone was counted once. This sequence joins TRBV7-2 and TRBJ2-7, with 10 nucleotides matching TRBD1. The CDR3 is 15 amino acids. Unmatched junction bases numbered 8, after V lost 5 bases and J lost 4 bases. Germline values: CDR1 SGHTA, CDR2 FQGNSA. Here the CDR3 reads CASSPDRGLLYEQYF. CDR3 sequence (DNA): TGTGCCAGCAGCCCAGACAGGGGGCTGCTTTACGAGCAGTACTTC.